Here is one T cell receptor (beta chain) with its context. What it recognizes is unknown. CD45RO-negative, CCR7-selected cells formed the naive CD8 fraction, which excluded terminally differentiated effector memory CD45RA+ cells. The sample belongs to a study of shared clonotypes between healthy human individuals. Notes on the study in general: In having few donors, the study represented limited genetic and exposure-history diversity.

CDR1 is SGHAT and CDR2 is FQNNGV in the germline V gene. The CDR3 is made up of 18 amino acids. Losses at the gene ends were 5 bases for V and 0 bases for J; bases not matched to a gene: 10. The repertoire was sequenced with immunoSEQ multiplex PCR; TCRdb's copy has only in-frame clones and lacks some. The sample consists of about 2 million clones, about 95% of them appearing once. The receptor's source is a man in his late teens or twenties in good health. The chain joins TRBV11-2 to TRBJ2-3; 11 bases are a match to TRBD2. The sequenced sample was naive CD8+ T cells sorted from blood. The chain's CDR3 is CASSPAATSGASTDTQYF. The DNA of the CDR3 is TGTGCCAGCAGCCCCGCGGCGACTAGCGGGGCTAGCACAGATACGCAGTATTTT.